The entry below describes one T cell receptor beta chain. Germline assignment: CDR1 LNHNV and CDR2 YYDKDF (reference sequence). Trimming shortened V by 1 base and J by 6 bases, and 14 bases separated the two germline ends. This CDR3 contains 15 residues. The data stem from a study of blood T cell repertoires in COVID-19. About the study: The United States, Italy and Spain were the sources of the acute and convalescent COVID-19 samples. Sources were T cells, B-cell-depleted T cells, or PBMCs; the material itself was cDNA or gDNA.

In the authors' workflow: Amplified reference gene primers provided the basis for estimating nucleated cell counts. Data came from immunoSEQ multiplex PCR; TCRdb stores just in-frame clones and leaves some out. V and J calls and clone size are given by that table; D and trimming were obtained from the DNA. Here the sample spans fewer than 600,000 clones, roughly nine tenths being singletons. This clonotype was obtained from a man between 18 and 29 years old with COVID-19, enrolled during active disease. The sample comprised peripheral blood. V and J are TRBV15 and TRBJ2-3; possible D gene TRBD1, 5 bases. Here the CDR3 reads CATSRGQGAADTQYF. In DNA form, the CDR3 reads TGTGCCACCAGCAGAGGACAAGGGGCGGCGGATACGCAGTATTTT. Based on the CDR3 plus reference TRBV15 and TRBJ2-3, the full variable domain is DAMVIQNPRYQVTQFGKPVTLSCSQTLNHNVMYWYQQKSSQAPKLLFHYYDKDFNNEADTPDNFQSRRPNTSFCFLDIRSPGLGDTAMYLCATSRGQGAADTQYFGPGTRLTVL.